This paragraph reports one TCR beta chain. Its antigen remains unidentified. Both 60 Vbeta primers and 13 Jbeta primers went into the PCR. Sequenced by immunoSEQ multiplex PCR; TCRdb stores in-frame clones only, minus some. The sample shows some 140,000 clones, 80% to 90% of them seen only once. This record comes from a study of cytomegalovirus exposure and HLA in healthy donors. Study-wide findings and caveats: It was reported that the classifier diagnosed cytomegalovirus status with high specificity and sensitivity in both the original and validation cohorts. An ancestry cluster, one associated with Asian ancestry, reportedly showed fewer N-insertions than the approximately 720-donor mean in a later analysis.

Germline loops: CDR1 SNHLY, CDR2 FYNNEI. Unmatched junction bases numbered 1, after V lost 6 bases and J lost 6 bases. The CDR3 runs 11 residues. This chain connects TRBV2 to TRBJ1-1; 7 nucleotides line up with TRBD1. The sample taken for sequencing was PBMCs. The clonotype originates from a woman in her twenties or thirties in good health and CMV-seronegative. CDR3 nucleotides: TGTGCCAGCAGGCAGGGGGCTGAAGCTTTCTTT. Its protein is CASRQGAEAFF.